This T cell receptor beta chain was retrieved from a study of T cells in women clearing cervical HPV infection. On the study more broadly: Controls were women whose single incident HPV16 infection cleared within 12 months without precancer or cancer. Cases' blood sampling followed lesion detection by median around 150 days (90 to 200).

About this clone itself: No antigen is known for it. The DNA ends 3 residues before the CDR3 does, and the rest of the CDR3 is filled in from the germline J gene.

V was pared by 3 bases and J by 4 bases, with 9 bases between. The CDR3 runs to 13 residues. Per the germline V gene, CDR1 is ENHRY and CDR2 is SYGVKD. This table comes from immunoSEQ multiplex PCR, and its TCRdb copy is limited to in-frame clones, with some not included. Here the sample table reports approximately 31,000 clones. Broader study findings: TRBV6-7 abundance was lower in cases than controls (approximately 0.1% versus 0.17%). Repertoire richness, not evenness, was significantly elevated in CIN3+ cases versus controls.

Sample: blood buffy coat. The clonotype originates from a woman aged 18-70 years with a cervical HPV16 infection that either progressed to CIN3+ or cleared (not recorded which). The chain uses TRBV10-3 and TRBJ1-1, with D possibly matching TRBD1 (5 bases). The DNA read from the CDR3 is TGTGCCATCAGTGACTTGGGGGGCACTGAA. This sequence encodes CAISDLGGTE. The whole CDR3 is CAISDLGGTEAFF.